What follows is one T cell receptor (beta chain) and its context. The data were obtained in a study of blood T cell repertoires in COVID-19. About the study: The samples span acute and convalescent COVID-19 from the United States, Italy and Spain. T cells, B-cell-depleted T cells, or PBMCs provided the cDNA or gDNA that served as material.

Study processing details: Scientists estimated how many nucleated cells there were by amplifying reference gene primers. TCRdb's table, derived via immunoSEQ multiplex PCR, lists solely in-frame clones and lacks some. V, J and clone size are those of that table, while D and trimming were read from the DNA. This table holds some 31,000 clones, about 89% found once. The sample comprised peripheral blood. The receptor was isolated from a human donor with active COVID-19. The donor label of this sample is uncertain.

The CDR3 sequence is CASSFGTSGLAPYNEQFF. Written as DNA, the CDR3 is TGTGCCAGCAGTTTTGGGACTAGCGGGCTTGCCCCCTACAATGAGCAGTTCTTC. The gene calls are TRBV27 and TRBJ2-1; 12 bases map to TRBD2. This CDR3 is built from 18 residues. The V gene's germline CDR1 is MNHEY and CDR2 SMNVEV (reference sequence). V was clipped by 3 bases and J by 2 bases; unmatched bases: 8.